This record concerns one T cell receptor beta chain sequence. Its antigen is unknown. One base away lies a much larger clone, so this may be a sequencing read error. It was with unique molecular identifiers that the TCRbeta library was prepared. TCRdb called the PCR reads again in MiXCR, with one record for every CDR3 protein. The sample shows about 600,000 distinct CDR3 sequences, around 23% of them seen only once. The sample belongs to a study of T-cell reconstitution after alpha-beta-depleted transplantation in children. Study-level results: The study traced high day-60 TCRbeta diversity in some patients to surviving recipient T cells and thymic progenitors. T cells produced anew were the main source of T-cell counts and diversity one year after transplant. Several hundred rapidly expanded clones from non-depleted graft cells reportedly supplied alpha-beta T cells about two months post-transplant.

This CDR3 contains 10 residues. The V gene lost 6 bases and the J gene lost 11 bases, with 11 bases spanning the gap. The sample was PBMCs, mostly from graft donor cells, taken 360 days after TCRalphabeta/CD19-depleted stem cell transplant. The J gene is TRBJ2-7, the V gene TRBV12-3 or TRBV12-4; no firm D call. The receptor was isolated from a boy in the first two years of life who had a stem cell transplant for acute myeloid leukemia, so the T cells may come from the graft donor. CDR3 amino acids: CASSPGEEYF. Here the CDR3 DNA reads TGTGCCAGCAGCCCCGGAGAGGAGTACTTC.